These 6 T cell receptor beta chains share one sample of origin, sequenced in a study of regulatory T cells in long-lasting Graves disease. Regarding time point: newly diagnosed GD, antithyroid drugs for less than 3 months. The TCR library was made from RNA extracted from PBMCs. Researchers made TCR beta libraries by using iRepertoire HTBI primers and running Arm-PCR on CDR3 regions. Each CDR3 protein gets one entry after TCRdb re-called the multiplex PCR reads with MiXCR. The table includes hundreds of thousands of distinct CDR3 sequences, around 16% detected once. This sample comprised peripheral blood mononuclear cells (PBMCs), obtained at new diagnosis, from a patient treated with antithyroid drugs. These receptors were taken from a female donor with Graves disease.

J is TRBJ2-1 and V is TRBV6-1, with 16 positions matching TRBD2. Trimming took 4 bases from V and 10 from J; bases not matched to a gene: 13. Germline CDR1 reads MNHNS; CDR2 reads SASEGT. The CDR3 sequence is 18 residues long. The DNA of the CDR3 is TGTGCCAGCAGTGTACTCCGGGGACTAGCGGGGGGGCCACGAGAGCAGTTCTTC. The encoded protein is CASSVLRGLAGGPREQFF.

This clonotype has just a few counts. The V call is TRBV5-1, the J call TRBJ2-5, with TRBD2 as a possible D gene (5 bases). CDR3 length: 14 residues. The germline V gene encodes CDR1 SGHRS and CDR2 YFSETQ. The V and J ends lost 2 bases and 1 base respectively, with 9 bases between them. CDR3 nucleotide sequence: TGCGCCAGCAGCTTTCTAGGAGGCCAAGAGACCCAGTACTTC. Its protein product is CASSFLGGQETQYF.

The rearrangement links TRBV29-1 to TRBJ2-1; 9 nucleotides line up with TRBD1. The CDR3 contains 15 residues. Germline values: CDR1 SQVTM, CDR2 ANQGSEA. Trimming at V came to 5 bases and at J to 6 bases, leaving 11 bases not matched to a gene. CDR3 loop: CSVTFGTGSRNEQFF. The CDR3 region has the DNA TGCAGCGTTACTTTCGGGACAGGGTCCCGCAATGAGCAGTTCTTC.

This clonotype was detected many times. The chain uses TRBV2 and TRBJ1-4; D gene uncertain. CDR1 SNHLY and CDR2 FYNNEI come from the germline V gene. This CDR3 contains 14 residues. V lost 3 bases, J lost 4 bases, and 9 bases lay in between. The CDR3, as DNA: TGTGCCAGCAGTGAGGGGAATCTTAATGAAAAACTGTTTTTT. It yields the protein CASSEGNLNEKLFF.

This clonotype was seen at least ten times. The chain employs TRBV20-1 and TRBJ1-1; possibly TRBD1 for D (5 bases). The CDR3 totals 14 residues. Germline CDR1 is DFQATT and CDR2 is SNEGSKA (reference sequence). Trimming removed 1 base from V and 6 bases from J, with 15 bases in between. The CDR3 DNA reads TGCAGTGCTAGAGGGCGGCGGAGGGACGCTGAAGCTTTCTTT. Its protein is CSARGRRRDAEAFF.

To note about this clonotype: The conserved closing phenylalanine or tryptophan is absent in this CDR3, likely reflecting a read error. CDR3 bases: TGTGCCAGCAGCCAATCCTTTGACAGGGCAACTGAAGCTTTCTCT. This translates into CASSQSFDRATEAFS. J is TRBJ1-1 and V is TRBV16; TRBD1 matches 7 bases. The CDR3 runs 15 residues. The germline V gene has CDR1 KGHSY and CDR2 FQNENV. V gave up 0 bases and J gave up 5 bases; unmatched junction bases: 6.